These T cell receptor beta chains were read from a single sample in a study of T cells in Graves' hyperthyroidism and ophthalmopathy. TCRdb re-derived calls from the multiplex PCR reads in MiXCR, one entry per CDR3 protein. The sample shows about 620,000 distinct CDR3 sequences, around 15% of them seen only once. Sequenced input: blood. These receptors were taken from a woman in her 30s with Graves' hyperthyroidism. CDR3s include the opening cysteine and the closing phenylalanine or tryptophan. A D gene is named only where the DNA matches it firmly. The size field is filled for only some rows; it gives once, few, many or a size class.

J gene: TRBJ1-2
clone size: many
D gene: .
V gene: TRBV3-1
CDR3 protein: CASSPGETNYGYTF
CDR3 DNA: TGTGCCAGCAGCCCGGGGGAGACCAACTATGGCTACACCTTC

J gene: TRBJ2-1
clone size: many
D gene: .
V gene: TRBV11-2
CDR3 protein: CASSLDRAGAGEQFF
CDR3 DNA: TGTGCCAGCAGCTTAGATAGGGCAGGGGCGGGTGAGCAGTTCTTC

J gene: TRBJ2-7
clone size: many
D gene: TRBD2
V gene: TRBV6-1
CDR3 protein: CASIRTSGDYEQYF
CDR3 DNA: TGTGCCAGCATTCGGACTAGCGGAGATTACGAGCAGTACTTC

J gene: TRBJ1-1
clone size: many
D gene: TRBD1
V gene: TRBV5-1
CDR3 protein: CASTTGGSEAFF
CDR3 DNA: TGCGCCAGCACGACAGGGGGCTCTGAAGCTTTCTTT

J gene: TRBJ1-2
clone size: many
D gene: .
V gene: TRBV30
CDR3 protein: CAWSPSRDTTLPLYGYTF
CDR3 DNA: TGTGCCTGGAGTCCCAGCCGGGACACCACCTTGCCCCTCTATGGCTACACCTTC

J gene: TRBJ2-1
clone size: many
D gene: TRBD2
V gene: TRBV11-2
CDR3 protein: CASSSIIWAGVQEQFF
CDR3 DNA: TGTGCCAGCAGCTCCATCATATGGGCGGGAGTTCAGGAGCAGTTCTTC

J gene: TRBJ1-1
clone size: many
D gene: TRBD1
V gene: TRBV9
CDR3 protein: CASSSGGLTEAFF
CDR3 DNA: TGTGCCAGCAGCTCAGGGGGGTTGACTGAAGCTTTCTTT

J gene: TRBJ2-1
clone size: many
D gene: .
V gene: TRBV7-2
CDR3 protein: CASSLGVGLGQDEQFF
CDR3 DNA: TGTGCCAGCAGCTTAGGGGTCGGGTTGGGCCAAGATGAGCAGTTCTTC

J gene: TRBJ2-1
clone size: .
D gene: TRBD1
V gene: TRBV6-1
CDR3 protein: CASSMGQTPSSYNEQFF
CDR3 DNA: TGTGCCAGCAGCATGGGACAGACACCTAGCTCCTACAATGAGCAGTTCTTC

J gene: TRBJ2-7
clone size: .
D gene: TRBD2
V gene: TRBV9
CDR3 protein: CASSVGRGTSGRSGEQYF
CDR3 DNA: TGTGCCAGCAGCGTAGGACGGGGGACTAGCGGGAGATCGGGCGAGCAGTACTTC

J gene: TRBJ2-1
clone size: .
D gene: .
V gene: TRBV7-3
CDR3 protein: CASSFGRGSERFF
CDR3 DNA: .

J gene: TRBJ2-1
clone size: many
D gene: .
V gene: TRBV7-8
CDR3 protein: CASSPEVRDEQFF
CDR3 DNA: TGTGCCAGCAGCCCAGAAGTTAGGGATGAGCAGTTCTTC

J gene: TRBJ2-7
clone size: many
D gene: TRBD2
V gene: TRBV28
CDR3 protein: CASSPWGGSYEQYF
CDR3 DNA: TGTGCCAGCAGCCCGTGGGGGGGTTCCTACGAGCAGTACTTC

J gene: TRBJ1-4
clone size: few
D gene: .
V gene: TRBV6-2/TRBV6-3
CDR3 protein: CASSRTGNEKLFF
CDR3 DNA: TGTGCCAGCAGTCGAACCGGGAATGAAAAACTGTTTTTT

J gene: TRBJ2-6
clone size: few
D gene: .
V gene: TRBV6-5
CDR3 protein: CASSYSFWSSGANVLTF
CDR3 DNA: TGTGCCAGCAGTTACTCGTTCTGGTCCTCTGGGGCCAACGTCCTGACTTTC

J gene: TRBJ1-5
clone size: .
D gene: TRBD1
V gene: TRBV6-2/TRBV6-3
CDR3 protein: CASRPDRANQPQHF
CDR3 DNA: TGTGCCAGCAGGCCCGACAGGGCCAATCAGCCCCAGCATTTT

J gene: TRBJ2-7
clone size: many
D gene: .
V gene: TRBV6-2/TRBV6-3
CDR3 protein: CASSYGGAGAIYEQYF
CDR3 DNA: TGTGCCAGCAGTTACGGTGGGGCAGGGGCCATCTACGAGCAGTACTTC

J gene: TRBJ1-2
clone size: many
D gene: .
V gene: TRBV20-1
CDR3 protein: CSAPLRVGYTF
CDR3 DNA: TGCAGTGCTCCCTTGAGGGTTGGCTACACCTTC

J gene: TRBJ2-3
clone size: .
D gene: TRBD2
V gene: TRBV12-3/TRBV12-4
CDR3 protein: CASSPWTSGNTDTQYF
CDR3 DNA: TGTGCCAGCAGTCCATGGACTAGCGGAAACACAGATACGCAGTATTTT

J gene: TRBJ2-5
clone size: .
D gene: TRBD2
V gene: TRBV13
CDR3 protein: CASSRGAGVLGGETQCF
CDR3 DNA: TGTGCCAGCAGCAGAGGCGCGGGAGTTTTAGGAGGAGAGACCCAGTGCTTC

J gene: TRBJ1-2
clone size: .
D gene: TRBD1
V gene: TRBV2
CDR3 protein: CASSAQGAGGYTF
CDR3 DNA: TGTGCCAGCAGTGCCCAGGGGGCCGGTGGCTACACCTTC

J gene: TRBJ2-1
clone size: few
D gene: .
V gene: TRBV20-1
CDR3 protein: CSARDWAGTYHSNSYNEQFF
CDR3 DNA: TGCAGTGCTAGAGATTGGGCAGGGACTTATCATAGTAACTCCTACAATGAGCAGTTCTTC

J gene: TRBJ1-4
clone size: few
D gene: TRBD1
V gene: TRBV6-5
CDR3 protein: CASSYEQGFRKLFF
CDR3 DNA: TGTGCCAGCAGTTACGAACAGGGGTTTAGGAAACTGTTTTTT

J gene: TRBJ2-7
clone size: .
D gene: TRBD1
V gene: TRBV19
CDR3 protein: CASSPGGSFYEQYF
CDR3 DNA: TGTGCCAGTAGCCCAGGGGGTTCGTTCTACGAGCAGTACTTC

J gene: TRBJ1-3
clone size: .
D gene: .
V gene: TRBV6-1
CDR3 protein: CATDNSSGNTIYF
CDR3 DNA: TGTGCCACCGACAATTCGTCTGGAAACACCATATATTTT

J gene: TRBJ2-7
clone size: medium-sized
D gene: .
V gene: TRBV28
CDR3 protein: CASSVLSYEQYF
CDR3 DNA: TGTGCCAGCAGTGTGTTATCCTACGAGCAGTACTTC

J gene: TRBJ1-1
clone size: .
D gene: TRBD1
V gene: TRBV29-1
CDR3 protein: CSASGQGAPWGTEAFF
CDR3 DNA: TGCAGCGCCAGTGGACAGGGGGCCCCCTGGGGCACTGAAGCTTTCTTT

J gene: TRBJ2-7
clone size: many
D gene: TRBD2
V gene: TRBV6-1
CDR3 protein: CASSYTSGSSDEQYF
CDR3 DNA: TGTGCCAGCAGCTACACTAGCGGGAGTAGCGACGAGCAGTACTTC

J gene: TRBJ1-1
clone size: few
D gene: .
V gene: TRBV5-6
CDR3 protein: CASSSGTSEAFF
CDR3 DNA: TGTGCCAGCAGCTCTGGGACGTCTGAAGCTTTCTTT

J gene: TRBJ1-3
clone size: .
D gene: .
V gene: TRBV2
CDR3 protein: CASSEEGFGNTIYF
CDR3 DNA: TGTGCCAGCAGTGAAGAGGGTTTTGGAAACACCATATATTTT

J gene: TRBJ2-1
clone size: .
D gene: .
V gene: TRBV19
CDR3 protein: CASSSPGRKYNEQFF
CDR3 DNA: TGTGCCAGTAGTTCACCGGGACGGAAATACAATGAGCAGTTCTTC

J gene: TRBJ2-1
clone size: few
D gene: .
V gene: TRBV24-1
CDR3 protein: CATKGPYNEQFF
CDR3 DNA: TGTGCCACCAAGGGGCCCTACAATGAGCAGTTCTTC

J gene: TRBJ1-5
clone size: many
D gene: .
V gene: TRBV6-1
CDR3 protein: CASIEQFDQPQHF
CDR3 DNA: TGTGCCAGCATAGAACAGTTCGATCAGCCCCAGCATTTT

J gene: TRBJ2-7
clone size: many
D gene: TRBD1
V gene: TRBV30
CDR3 protein: CAWTQSIDRGYEQYF
CDR3 DNA: TGTGCCTGGACCCAGAGCATTGACAGGGGGTACGAGCAGTACTTC

J gene: TRBJ2-1
clone size: few
D gene: .
V gene: TRBV7-3
CDR3 protein: CASSLKGQAGIYNEQFF
CDR3 DNA: TGTGCCAGCAGCTTAAAAGGACAGGCGGGAATCTACAATGAGCAGTTCTTC

J gene: TRBJ2-1
clone size: .
D gene: .
V gene: TRBV10-1
CDR3 protein: CASSGGPRKNEQFF
CDR3 DNA: TGCGCCAGCAGTGGGGGGCCCCGGAAAAATGAGCAGTTCTTC

J gene: TRBJ2-2
clone size: many
D gene: .
V gene: TRBV2
CDR3 protein: CASTREGGANTGELFF
CDR3 DNA: TGTGCCAGCACCCGAGAGGGGGGGGCGAACACCGGGGAGCTGTTTTTT

J gene: TRBJ1-3
clone size: .
D gene: .
V gene: TRBV9
CDR3 protein: CASSVSGYSGNTIYF
CDR3 DNA: TGTGCCAGCAGCGTATCTGGGTACTCTGGAAACACCATATATTTT

J gene: TRBJ2-1
clone size: many
D gene: .
V gene: TRBV7-9
CDR3 protein: CASSTTGAPYNEQFF
CDR3 DNA: TGTGCCAGCAGCACGACAGGCGCTCCCTACAATGAGCAGTTCTTC

J gene: TRBJ2-6
clone size: .
D gene: .
V gene: TRBV27
CDR3 protein: CASSPRQTTSGANVLTF
CDR3 DNA: TGTGCCAGCAGTCCAAGACAGACCACCTCTGGGGCCAACGTCCTGACTTTC

J gene: TRBJ1-4
clone size: many
D gene: TRBD1
V gene: TRBV3-1
CDR3 protein: CASSKPGGAAATNEKLFF
CDR3 DNA: TGTGCCAGCAGCAAACCAGGGGGGGCCGCTGCAACTAATGAAAAACTGTTTTTT